These 26 T cell receptor beta chains were sequenced from one sample in a study of blood T cell repertoires in COVID-19 (dated by TCRdb to about 2020). The library was obtained by the immunoSEQ multiplex PCR assay. Drawn from immuneACCESS, this table holds only the in-frame rearrangements with V and J called that TCRdb kept. Clones are partly lost; checked studies trace under half to an unresolved V gene and leave the rest unexplained. The sample table records 170,000 or so clones; around 80% of these occur just once. Less than 3% of the sample is in the top ten clones. Specimen: peripheral blood. The receptor source for this set is a woman aged 55-69 years with acute or convalescent COVID-19.

The chain carries TRBV29-1 and TRBJ1-2; 7 nucleotides align to TRBD1. V gave up 6 bases and J gave up 8 bases; unmatched junction bases: 15. Germline V gene data show CDR1 as SQVTM and CDR2 as ANQGSEA. The CDR3 has 14 amino acids. The CDR3 nucleotides are TGCAGCGTGATAGGACAGGACATTCTGCGAGGCTACACCTTC. This translates into CSVIGQDILRGYTF.

This clone was seen a few times. The gene calls are TRBV25-1 and TRBJ2-1, with D maybe TRBD2 (5 bases). The CDR3 is made up of 15 amino acids. V was trimmed by 5 bases and J by 1 base, leaving 12 bases between them. Per the germline V gene, CDR1 is MGHDK and CDR2 is SYGVNS. The chain's CDR3 is CASSKQRISYNEQFF. As DNA, the CDR3 is TGTGCCAGCAGTAAACAGCGGATTTCCTACAATGAGCAGTTCTTC. Together with reference TRBV25-1 and TRBJ2-1, the CDR3 gives the full variable domain: EADIYQTPRYLVIGTGKKITLECSQTMGHDKMYWYQQDPGMELHLIHYSYGVNSTEKGDLSSESTVSRIRTEHFPLTLESARPSHTSQYLCASSKQRISYNEQFFGPGTRLTVL.

The chain combines TRBV2 with TRBJ2-7; 7 nucleotides align to TRBD2. CDR1 and CDR2 (germline): SNHLY, FYNNEI. Germline trimming cut 6 bases from V and 3 bases from J; bases unmatched to any gene: 14. This CDR3 comprises 16 residues. The CDR3 reads CASRPPGGGNYYEQYF. CDR3 sequence (DNA): TGTGCCAGCAGGCCCCCGGGGGGAGGGAACTACTACGAGCAGTACTTC.

This rearrangement joins TRBV2 to TRBJ2-3, with TRBD1 matching 9 bases. Germline CDR1 and CDR2: SNHLY and FYNNEI. This CDR3 comprises 15 residues. J gave up 3 bases and V 4 bases, and 5 bases lay outside the gene matches. The chain's CDR3 is CASSGQGVITDTQYF. Written as DNA, the CDR3 is TGTGCCAGCAGTGGACAGGGGGTTATTACAGATACGCAGTATTTT.

This clone was recorded once. V and J are TRBV9 and TRBJ2-7; D may be TRBD2 (7 bases). Germline loops: CDR1 SGDLS, CDR2 YYNGEE. CDR3 length: 16 residues. Trimming pared 4 bases from V and 2 bases from J, leaving 19 bases between. The CDR3 coding sequence is TGTGCCAGCAGCTTACGAGGGGGGGCGCCGACCTACGAGCAGTACTTC. Protein: CASSLRGGAPTYEQYF.

The rearrangement links TRBV11-3 to TRBJ2-1, with D uncertain. V was cut by 1 base and J by 4 bases, with 11 bases left in between. The CDR3 has 15 amino acids. Germline assignment: CDR1 SGHNT and CDR2 YENEEA. The CDR3 here is CASSLASGHYNEQFF. The DNA of the CDR3 is TGTGCCAGCAGCTTAGCTTCAGGTCATTACAATGAGCAGTTCTTC. Using reference TRBV11-3 and TRBJ2-1 for the parts outside the CDR3, the full variable domain is EAGVVQSPRYKIIEKKQPVAFWCNPISGHNTLYWYLQNLGQGPELLIRYENEEAVDDSQLPKDRFSAERLKGVDSTLKIQPAELGDSAVYLCASSLASGHYNEQFFGPGTRLTVL.

This chain joins TRBV27 and TRBJ1-3, with 8 bases aligning to TRBD1. With 5 bases clipped from V and 2 bases from J, the junction kept 2 bases outside the gene matches. This CDR3 is 14 amino acids long. In germline, CDR1 is MNHEY, CDR2 SMNVEV (reference sequence). The CDR3 nucleotides read TGTGCCAGCAGTCCACAGGGGGCTGGAAACACCATATATTTT. Translating gives CASSPQGAGNTIYF.

The chain couples TRBV7-2 to TRBJ2-7; TRBD1 agrees at 11 bases. This CDR3 is built from 16 residues. Germline CDR1 SGHTA, CDR2 FQGNSA. The J segment lost 0 bases and the V segment lost 5 bases, leaving 6 bases of the junction unmatched. CDR3 amino acids: CASSPTGTGGSYEQYF. Written as DNA, the CDR3 is TGTGCCAGCAGCCCTACCGGGACAGGGGGCTCCTACGAGCAGTACTTC.

The chain uses TRBV3-1 (or the pseudogene TRBV3-2) and TRBJ2-5; a possible D gene is TRBD1 (5 bases). The CDR3 is made up of 15 amino acids. Germline values: CDR1 LGHDT, CDR2 YNNKEL (reference sequence). V dropped 1 base and J dropped 1 base, with 10 bases sitting between them. The DNA of the CDR3 is TGTGCCAGCAGCCAAGCGAGGCAGGGCCAAGAGACCCAGTACTTC. It codes for CASSQARQGQETQYF.

The rearrangement uses TRBV6-6 and TRBJ1-4; maybe TRBD1 (5 bases). Germline V CDR1 and CDR2: MNHNY, SVGAGI (reference sequence). The V end lost 2 bases, the J end lost 0 bases, and 10 bases lay between the germline ends. This CDR3 comprises 16 residues. CDR3 protein: CASSYGTGATNEKLFF. The CDR3 bases are TGTGCCAGCAGTTACGGGACGGGGGCAACTAATGAAAAACTGTTTTTT.

This rearrangement joins TRBV9 to TRBJ2-7, with 7 bases fitting TRBD1. The germline gives CDR1 SGDLS, CDR2 YYNGEE. This CDR3 comprises 16 residues. V was pared by 0 bases and J by 4 bases, with 10 bases of the junction left unmatched. The CDR3 sequence is CASSVGGSTGVYEQYF. The CDR3 coding sequence is TGTGCCAGCAGCGTAGGAGGCTCAACAGGGGTTTACGAGCAGTACTTC. Full variable domain (missing parts from reference TRBV9 and TRBJ2-7): DSGVTQTPKHLITATGQRVTLRCSPRSGDLSVYWYQQSLDQGLQFLIQYYNGEERAKGNILERFSAQQFPDLHSELNLSSLELGDSALYFCASSVGGSTGVYEQYFGPGTRLTVT.

This chain uses TRBV19 with TRBJ1-1, with D unclear. The V gene's germline CDR1 is LNHDA and CDR2 SQIVND (reference sequence). This CDR3 has 14 amino acids. V lost 3 bases and J lost 1, with 9 bases in between. CDR3 nucleotides: TGTGCCAGTAGTATTACGAACAGGAACACTGAAGCTTTCTTT. It translates to CASSITNRNTEAFF.

The chain links TRBV18 to TRBJ2-5; tentative D call: TRBD1 (5 bases). This CDR3 has 14 residues. Germline CDR1 KGHSH, CDR2 LQKENI. V gave up 3 bases and J gave up 6 bases, with 14 bases separating them. CDR3 nucleotide sequence: TGTGCCAGCTCACCCGGCAGGGCGAAACAGACCCAGTACTTC. This translates into CASSPGRAKQTQYF.

In its sample, this clone was seen a few times. The chain uses TRBV18 and TRBJ1-2, with TRBD1 as a possible D gene (6 bases). From germline, CDR1 is KGHSH and CDR2 LQKENI. Trimming removed 6 bases at V and 4 bases at J, with 12 bases between. This CDR3 has 13 residues. The CDR3: CASSSGEAYGYTF. Written as DNA, the CDR3 is TGTGCCAGCTCGTCAGGGGAAGCCTATGGCTACACCTTC.

V is TRBV5-1 and J is TRBJ2-5; TRBD1 might be the D (5 bases). Germline CDR1 reads SGHRS; CDR2 reads YFSETQ. CDR3 length: 14 residues. Trimming left V 3 bases short and J 0 bases short, with 9 bases between. CDR3 in DNA: TGCGCCAGCAGCTCATCAGGGTACCAAGAGACCCAGTACTTC. Amino acid sequence: CASSSSGYQETQYF.

The chain joins TRBV6-5 to TRBJ2-7; 7 positions match TRBD1. Germline CDR1 MNHEY, CDR2 SVGAGI. The CDR3 has 14 amino acids. V was clipped by 4 bases and J by 2 bases; unmatched bases: 5. The CDR3 sequence is CASSLQGPTYEQYF. The CDR3, as DNA: TGTGCCAGCAGTTTACAGGGGCCAACCTACGAGCAGTACTTC.

The rearrangement joins TRBV5-5 to TRBJ1-1; D not certain. From germline, CDR1 is SGHKS and CDR2 YYEKEE (reference sequence). Trimming pared 6 bases from V and 0 bases from J, leaving 9 bases between. There are 13 residues in the CDR3. The DNA for the CDR3 is TGTGCCAGCAATGGGCCGATGAACACTGAAGCTTTCTTT. Translation: CASNGPMNTEAFF.

The rearrangement joins TRBV10-2 to TRBJ1-3, with D possibly TRBD1 on 6 matching bases. Trimming stripped 3 bases from V and 2 bases from J, with 8 bases between. The germline gives CDR1 WSHSY, CDR2 SAAADI. The CDR3 loop spans 14 amino acids. The CDR3: CASSEQGTGNTIYF. CDR3 coding DNA: TGCGCCAGCAGTGAACAGGGCACTGGAAACACCATATATTTT.

J is TRBJ1-1 and V is TRBV7-9; the match to TRBD1 covers 9 bases. Germline V CDR1 and CDR2: SEHNR, FQNEAQ (reference sequence). CDR3 size: 14 residues. The J segment lost 3 bases and the V segment lost 7 bases, leaving 6 bases of the junction unmatched. The CDR3 is CASTRTGEDTEAFF. As DNA, the CDR3 is TGTGCCAGCACCCGGACAGGGGAGGACACTGAAGCTTTCTTT. Looking up the rest from reference TRBV7-9 and TRBJ1-1 gives the full variable domain: DTGVSQNPRHKITKRGQNVTFRCDPISEHNRLYWYRQTLGQGPEFLTYFQNEAQLEKSRLLSDRFSAERPKGSFSTLEIQRTEQGDSAMYLCASTRTGEDTEAFFGQGTRLTVV.

This chain uses TRBV7-2 with TRBJ2-1; 8 bases map to TRBD2. V shed 2 bases, J shed 7 bases, and the junction held 7 bases outside the gene matches. The CDR3 runs to 15 residues. Germline CDR1 is SGHTA and CDR2 is FQGNSA. CDR3 DNA: TGTGCCAGCAGCTTACGGGGGGGTACTGGGAATGAGCAGTTCTTC. It translates to CASSLRGGTGNEQFF.

V is TRBV19 and J is TRBJ1-2; TRBD1 aligns across 11 bases. Per the germline V gene, CDR1 is LNHDA and CDR2 is SQIVND (reference sequence). J gave up 8 bases and V 4 bases, and 9 bases lay outside the gene matches. The CDR3 has 15 residues. The chain's CDR3 is CASSTGRTGGHGYTF. CDR3 nucleotide sequence: TGTGCCAGTAGTACCGGCAGGACAGGGGGCCACGGCTACACCTTC.

The chain recombines TRBV3-1 (or the pseudogene TRBV3-2) with TRBJ1-4; 7 bases agree with TRBD1. Germline V gene sequence: CDR1 LGHDT, CDR2 YNNKEL (reference sequence). The CDR3 runs 17 residues. V dropped 4 bases and J dropped 4; count of bases not matched to a gene: 12. CDR3 nucleotides: TGTGCCAGCAGCCCCCTTTACCAACAGGGGCGTAATGAAAAACTGTTTTTT. This encodes CASSPLYQQGRNEKLFF.

The V and J genes are TRBV7-2 and TRBJ2-5; 9 nucleotides agree with TRBD1. V lost 3 bases to trimming and J lost 5 bases; unmatched junction nucleotides: 4. There are 14 residues in the CDR3. The germline V gene has CDR1 SGHTA and CDR2 FQGNSA. For the CDR3, the DNA is TGTGCCAGCAGCTTCCCCGACAGGGGGGAGACCCAGTACTTC. Protein sequence: CASSFPDRGETQYF.

The chain joins TRBV19 to TRBJ2-1, with TRBD2 matching 7 bases. The CDR3 sequence is 15 residues long. Per the germline V gene, CDR1 is LNHDA and CDR2 is SQIVND (reference sequence). The junction had 12 bases not matched to a gene; V was cut back by 9 bases and J by 4 bases. This CDR3 is CASREPASGYNEQFF. The CDR3 region has the DNA TGTGCCAGCCGGGAACCGGCTAGCGGTTACAATGAGCAGTTCTTC. The full variable domain, in which reference TRBV19 and TRBJ2-1 provide the parts outside the CDR3, is DGGITQSPKYLFRKEGQNVTLSCEQNLNHDAMYWYRQDPGQGLRLIYYSQIVNDFQKGDIAEGYSVSREKKESFPLTVTSAQKNPTAFYLCASREPASGYNEQFFGPGTRLTVL.

The chain has TRBV6-5 and TRBJ2-5, with 8 bases that match TRBD2. The CDR3 length is 12 residues. The J segment lost 4 bases and the V segment lost 5 bases, leaving 0 bases of the junction unmatched. CDR1 is MNHEY, CDR2 SVGAGI, per germline. The CDR3 nucleotides read TGTGCCAGCAGTCGGGGGGGAGAGACCCAGTACTTC. Translated, it gives CASSRGGETQYF.

This chain connects TRBV19 to TRBJ1-6; the match to TRBD1 covers 9 bases. This CDR3 comprises 15 residues. The germline gives CDR1 LNHDA, CDR2 SQIVND (reference sequence). Unmatched junction bases numbered 5, after V lost 5 bases and J lost 6 bases. In DNA, the CDR3 is TGTGCCAGTAGTCCCCTGGGACAGGGTAATTCACCCCTCCACTTT. Translating it yields CASSPLGQGNSPLHF.